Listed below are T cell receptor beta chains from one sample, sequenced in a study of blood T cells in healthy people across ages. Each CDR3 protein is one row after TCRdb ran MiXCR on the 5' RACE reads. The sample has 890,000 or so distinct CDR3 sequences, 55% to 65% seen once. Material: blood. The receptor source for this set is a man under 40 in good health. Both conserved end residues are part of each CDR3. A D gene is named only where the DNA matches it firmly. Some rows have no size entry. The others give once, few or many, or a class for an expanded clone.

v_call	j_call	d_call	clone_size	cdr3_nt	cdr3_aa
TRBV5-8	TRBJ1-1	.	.	TGTGCCAGCAGCTTGCGGGCCGCTGAAGCTTTCTTT	CASSLRAAEAFF
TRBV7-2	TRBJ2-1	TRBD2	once	TGTGCCAGCAGCTTACGGACTAGCGGGGGCTCCTACAATGAGCAGTTCTTC	CASSLRTSGGSYNEQFF
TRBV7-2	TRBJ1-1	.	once	TGTGCCAGCAGCTTAAGGCGGGGGACGAAGACGACAATGAACACTGAAGCTTTCTTT	CASSLRRGTKTTMNTEAFF
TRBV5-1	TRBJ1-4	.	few	TGCGCCAGCAGCTTGGACGGTACGGGCGAAAAACTGTTTTTT	CASSLDGTGEKLFF
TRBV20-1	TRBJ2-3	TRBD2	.	TGCAGTGCTAGTTCGGCACTAGCGGGGTGGTCAGATACGCAGTATTTT	CSASSALAGWSDTQYF
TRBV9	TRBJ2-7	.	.	TGTGCCAGCAGCGCTTCCGGGGGTCAAGGGACCTACGAGCAGTACTTC	CASSASGGQGTYEQYF
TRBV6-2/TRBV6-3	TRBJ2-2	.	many	TGTGCCAGCAGTTTTACGACTTGGTCCGGGACAAACACCGGGGAGCTGTTTTTT	CASSFTTWSGTNTGELFF
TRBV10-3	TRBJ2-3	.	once	TGTGCCGTGAGAAGGGCCCTAAGCACAGATACGCAGTATTTT	CAVRRALSTDTQYF
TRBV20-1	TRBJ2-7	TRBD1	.	TGCAGTGCTTGGGACAGGGGGCGTCACGAGCAGTACTTC	CSAWDRGRHEQYF
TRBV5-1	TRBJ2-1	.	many	TGCGCCAGCAGCTTGGATCGGGCCGGAACGGGAAATGAGCAGTTCTTC	CASSLDRAGTGNEQFF
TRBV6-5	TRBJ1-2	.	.	TGTGCCAGCACCGCCGTCACCGGGACACTTCGCTATGGCTACACCTTC	CASTAVTGTLRYGYTF
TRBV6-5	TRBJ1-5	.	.	TGTGCCAGCAGTTACCACCATCAGACCCAAACATTTCCCCCAAATCAGCCCCAGCATTTT	CASSYHHQTQTFPPNQPQHF
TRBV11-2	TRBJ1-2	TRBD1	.	TGTGCCAGCAGCTCCAACAGGGGGCGGCCCTATGGCTACACCTTC	CASSSNRGRPYGYTF
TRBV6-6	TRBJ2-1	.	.	TGTGCCAGCAGTTTACCTCAGGGGAGCGGTGAGCAGTTCTTC	CASSLPQGSGEQFF
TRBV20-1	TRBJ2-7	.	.	TGCAGTGTACGAACAGGGCGCGAGCAGTACTTC	CSVRTGREQYF
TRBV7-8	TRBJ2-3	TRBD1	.	TGTGCCAGCAGCATGGGGACAGGAGAAGATACGCAGTATTTT	CASSMGTGEDTQYF
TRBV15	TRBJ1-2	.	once	TGTGCCACCAGCACTGAGGGGGGGGTGCCCCCTGGGGGCTACACCTTC	CATSTEGGVPPGGYTF
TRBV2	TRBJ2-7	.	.	TGTGCCAGTAGTGATTACAGATCCTACGAGCAGTACTTC	CASSDYRSYEQYF
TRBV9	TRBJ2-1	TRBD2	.	TGTGCCAGCAGCGCCCTGACTAGCGACAATGAGCAGTTCTTC	CASSALTSDNEQFF
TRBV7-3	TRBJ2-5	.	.	TGTGCCAGCAGCCAAAGTGGATCGCAAGAGACCCAGTACTTC	CASSQSGSQETQYF
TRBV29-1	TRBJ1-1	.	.	TGCAGCGTTCGAATTTGGGGCGAAGCTTTCTTT	CSVRIWGEAFF
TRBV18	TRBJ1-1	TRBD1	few	TGTGCCAGCTCAATGGGAACAGGGGGCCTCACTGAAGCTTTCTTT	CASSMGTGGLTEAFF
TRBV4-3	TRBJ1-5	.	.	TGCGCCAGCAGCTATAGGCCACTCCCTAGCAATCAGCCCCAGCATTTT	CASSYRPLPSNQPQHF
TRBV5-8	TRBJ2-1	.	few	TGTGCCAGCAGCGCCTACGGCGATGAGCAGTTCTTC	CASSAYGDEQFF
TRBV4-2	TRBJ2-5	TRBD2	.	TGTGCCAGCAGCCAAGAAAGGAGTCTAGCGGGGTCGGAGACCCAGTACTTC	CASSQERSLAGSETQYF
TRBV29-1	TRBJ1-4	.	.	TGCAGCGTTGTCATCGGGGGGACCAGTCGTAATGAAAAACTGTTTTTT	CSVVIGGTSRNEKLFF
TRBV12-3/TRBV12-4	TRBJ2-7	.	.	TGTGCCAGCAGTTTAAGCGTGGAGGAGCAGTACTTC	CASSLSVEEQYF
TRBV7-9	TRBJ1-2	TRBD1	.	TGTGCCAGCAGCCCAGACAGGGGGTTCTATGGCTACACCTTC	CASSPDRGFYGYTF
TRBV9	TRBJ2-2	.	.	TGTGCCAGCAGCGTCGTGGGGGGACCGAACACCGGGGAGCTGTTTTTT	CASSVVGGPNTGELFF
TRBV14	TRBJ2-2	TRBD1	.	TGTGCCAGCAGGATTACAGGGGGCCGCGACACCGGGGAGCTGTTTTTT	CASRITGGRDTGELFF
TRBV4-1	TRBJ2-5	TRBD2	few	TGCGCCAGCAGCCAAGGGACTAGCAAGCAGTACTTC	CASSQGTSKQYF
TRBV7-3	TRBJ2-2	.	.	TGTGCCAGCAGCTTAATTGCGGGGGCGAACGGGGAGCTGTTTTTT	CASSLIAGANGELFF
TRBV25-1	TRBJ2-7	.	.	TGTGCCAGCAGTGAATACACAGGGCCAACCTACGAGCAGTACTTC	CASSEYTGPTYEQYF
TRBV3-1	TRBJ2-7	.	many	TGTGCCAGCAGCCCAGGGTCTACCTACGAGCAGTACTTC	CASSPGSTYEQYF
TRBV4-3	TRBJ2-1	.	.	TGCGCCAGCAGCCAAGTGAAAGGGGATGAGCAGTTCTTC	CASSQVKGDEQFF
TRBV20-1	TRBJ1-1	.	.	TGCAGTGCTAGTGCCCCGGGCCTCCGAGTCATGAACACTGAAGCTTTCTTT	CSASAPGLRVMNTEAFF
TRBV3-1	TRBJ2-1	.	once	TGTGCCAGCAGCCAAGAGAGGACAGCACAGTTCTTC	CASSQERTAQFF
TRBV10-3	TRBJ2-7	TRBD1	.	TGTGCCATCAGTGACCCGGACAGGGGCTACGAGCAGTACTTC	CAISDPDRGYEQYF
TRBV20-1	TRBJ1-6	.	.	TGCAGTGCTATACTCCGGGCCGATTATAATTCACCCCTCCACTTT	CSAILRADYNSPLHF
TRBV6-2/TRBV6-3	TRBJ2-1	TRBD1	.	TGTGCCAGCCAATACGTTAGGGGGCCCTACAATGAGCAGTTCTTC	CASQYVRGPYNEQFF
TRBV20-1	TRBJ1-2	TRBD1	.	TGCAGTGCTACAGGGGGCGCGGACTATGGCTACACCTTC	CSATGGADYGYTF
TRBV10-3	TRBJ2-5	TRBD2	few	TGTGCCATCAGTGGACGGACTAGAGGCGGGCAAGAGACCCAGTACTTC	CAISGRTRGGQETQYF
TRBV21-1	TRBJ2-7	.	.	TGTGCCAGCAGCATGAAGCGGGGGGGCCTTTACGAGCAGTACTTC	CASSMKRGGLYEQYF
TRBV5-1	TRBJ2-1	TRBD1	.	TGCGCCAGCAGCCTTACGACAGGGGGCAATGAGCAGTTCTTC	CASSLTTGGNEQFF
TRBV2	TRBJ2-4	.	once	TGTGCCAGCAGGAGGGACATTCAGTACTTC	CASRRDIQYF
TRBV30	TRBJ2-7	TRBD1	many	TGTGCCTGGAGTCGCTTCCAGGGGGCAGTGATCTACGAGCAGTACTTC	CAWSRFQGAVIYEQYF
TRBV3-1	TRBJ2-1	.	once	TGTGCCAGCAGCCAACCGGGACGGGACTACAATGAGCAGTTCTTC	CASSQPGRDYNEQFF
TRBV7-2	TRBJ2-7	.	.	TGTGCCAGCAGCTTATACCACGAGCAGTACTTC	CASSLYHEQYF
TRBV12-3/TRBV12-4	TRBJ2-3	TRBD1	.	TGTGCCAGCAGTGCAACCAATTCCGGGACAGGGGACCCCCATAGCACAGATACGCAGTATTTT	CASSATNSGTGDPHSTDTQYF
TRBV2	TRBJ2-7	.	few	TGTGCCAGCAGCGAATCCAGCTCGGGGCTCCTCTACGAGCAGTACTTC	CASSESSSGLLYEQYF
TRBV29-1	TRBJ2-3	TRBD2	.	TGCAGCGTTGAAGGGCGGGGGGAGACAGATACGCAGTATTTT	CSVEGRGETDTQYF
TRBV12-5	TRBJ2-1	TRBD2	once	TGTGCTAGTGGAACTAGCGGGGGGAACAATGAGCAGTTCTTC	CASGTSGGNNEQFF
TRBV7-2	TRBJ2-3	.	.	TGTGCCAGCAGCTTAGCGCGCGTGGATCGACGGGATACGCAGTATTTT	CASSLARVDRRDTQYF
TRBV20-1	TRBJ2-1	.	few	TGCAGTGCTAGCGACTTGAGGGGGGATGGTGAGCAGTTCTTC	CSASDLRGDGEQFF
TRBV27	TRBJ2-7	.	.	TGTCCGCTCCCTGGGCTGGGGCCCTACGAGCAGTACTTC	CPLPGLGPYEQYF